This T cell receptor (beta chain) was captured in a study of PD-1 blockade in classical Hodgkin lymphoma. On the study more broadly: Patients got intravenous nivolumab 3 mg/kg every 2 weeks.

Clones were read by immunoSEQ multiplex PCR, and TCRdb kept only the in-frame ones, dropping some. This table holds fewer than 45,000 clones, about 82% found once. Study-level findings and limits: Newly diagnosed patients were reported to start with lower TCR diversity than healthy donors. The study found that TCR diversity rose significantly by C4D1 in CD4+ but not CD8+ cells.

All trial patients relapsed after autologous stem cell transplantation. Worth noting for this clone: The antigen remains unidentified.

The length of the CDR3 is 16 residues. Trimming stripped 2 bases from V and 3 bases from J, with 14 bases between. In germline, CDR1 is MNHEY, CDR2 SMNVEV (reference sequence). This chain joins TRBV27 and TRBJ2-1, with no clear D. The TCR was taken from a human donor with classical Hodgkin lymphoma. The sample in question was peripheral blood mononuclear cells (PBMCs), obtained at baseline. The DNA for the CDR3 is TGTGCCAGCAGTTTAGGATACCTCAGGCTCTACAATGAGCAGTTCTTC. As protein: CASSLGYLRLYNEQFF.